Presented here are 16 T cell receptor beta chains from one specimen sequenced in a study of T cells after yellow fever vaccination. Using its own MiXCR run on the 5' RACE reads, TCRdb lists one record per CDR3 protein. This table holds around 49,000 distinct CDR3 sequences, 6% to 7% found once. The sequenced sample was CD8+ T cells not binding an NS4B(214-222) dextramer, sorted from PBMCs, obtained 45 days after the yellow fever booster vaccination. The receptors come from a man aged 25-45 years who received the YFV17D yellow fever vaccine.

In this sample, this clonotype turned up a few times. The rearrangement joins TRBV19 to TRBJ2-7; either TRBD1 or TRBD2 may fit D (5 bases each). V gave up 3 bases and J gave up 3 bases, with 9 bases separating them. The CDR3 is made up of 13 amino acids. Germline CDR1 reads LNHDA; CDR2 reads SQIVND (reference sequence). The CDR3 loop is CASSMGRSYEQYF. In DNA form, the CDR3 reads TGTGCCAGTAGTATGGGACGGAGCTACGAGCAGTACTTC.

This clonotype was detected many times. The chain carries TRBV4-2 and TRBJ1-1; D perhaps matches TRBD1 (5 bases). Germline-derived CDR1 and CDR2 are LGHNA and YNFKEQ. This CDR3 has 14 amino acids. Trimming cost V 4 bases and J 2 bases, with 11 bases left between them. CDR3 sequence reads: CASSPDSFNTEAFF. Here the CDR3 DNA reads TGTGCCAGCAGCCCTGACAGTTTCAACACTGAAGCTTTCTTT.

This clonotype was observed many times. CDR3 residues: CASSVVAGEGEQFF. The CDR3 DNA sequence: TGTGCCAGCAGCGTAGTAGCGGGAGAGGGTGAGCAGTTCTTC. The chain is built from TRBV9 and TRBJ2-1; 9 nucleotides agree with TRBD2. Germline V CDR1 and CDR2: SGDLS, YYNGEE. The CDR3 consists of 14 residues. Trimming removed 0 bases from V and 9 bases from J; junction bases left unmatched: 4.

This clonotype showed up just a few times. J is TRBJ1-2 and V is TRBV9; 7 positions match TRBD1. With 4 bases clipped from V and 8 bases from J, the junction kept 14 bases outside the gene matches. This CDR3 has 15 residues. Germline V gene lookup returns CDR1 SGDLS and CDR2 YYNGEE. The CDR3: CASSLRDSSFRGYTF. In nucleotides, the CDR3 is TGTGCCAGCAGCCTCCGGGACAGCTCTTTTAGGGGCTACACCTTC.

This clonotype was observed many times. This rearrangement joins TRBV29-1 to TRBJ2-3; D may be TRBD2 (6 bases). The germline V gene encodes CDR1 SQVTM and CDR2 ANQGSEA. Trimming shortened V by 3 bases and J by 2 bases, and 15 bases separated the two germline ends. The CDR3 length is 15 residues. CDR3 protein: CSVDPPGEATDTQYF. CDR3 bases: TGCAGCGTTGATCCTCCCGGGGAGGCCACAGATACGCAGTATTTT.

This clonotype was seen at least ten times. The chain links TRBV7-2 to TRBJ2-7, with no clear D. The CDR3 has 12 amino acids. Deletions cut 5 bases from V and 12 bases from J, with 17 bases between. CDR1 and CDR2 (germline): SGHTA, FQGNSA. The CDR3 reads CASSPRGSRVYF. The CDR3 DNA reads TGTGCCAGCAGCCCGCGTGGTAGCAGAGTGTACTTC.

CDR3 sequence (DNA): TGTGCCTGGAGTCTATCCTACAATGAGCAGTTCTTC. It codes for CAWSLSYNEQFF. The chain links TRBV30 to TRBJ2-1; D is ambiguous. The V end lost 2 bases, the J end lost 1 base, and 3 bases lay between the germline ends. This CDR3 has 12 residues. Germline values: CDR1 GTSNPN, CDR2 SVGIG (reference sequence).

This clonotype was seen a few times. V is TRBV6-1 and J is TRBJ2-7, with 9 bases fitting TRBD1. V shed 6 bases and J 4 bases; nucleotides not matched to a gene: 7. The CDR3 totals 14 residues. Germline CDR1 MNHNS, CDR2 SASEGT. The CDR3 spells CASRVGQGGYEQYF. CDR3 nucleotides: TGTGCCAGCAGGGTGGGACAGGGTGGATACGAGCAGTACTTC.

The chain joins TRBV19 to TRBJ2-7, with 10 bases lining up with TRBD2. Germline V gives CDR1 LNHDA, CDR2 SQIVND (reference sequence). With V trimmed by 8 bases and J by 3 bases, 7 bases remained unmatched. The CDR3 has 14 residues. CDR3 sequence reads: CASALAGDIYEQYF. DNA for the CDR3: TGTGCCAGTGCTCTAGCGGGAGATATCTACGAGCAGTACTTC.

The rearrangement links TRBV20-1 to TRBJ1-2; D call uncertain. Trimming removed 1 base from V and 4 bases from J, with 13 bases in between. CDR3 length: 14 residues. Germline values: CDR1 DFQATT, CDR2 SNEGSKA (reference sequence). CDR3 sequence (DNA): TGCAGTGCTAGAGCGGCAGGCAGCCCCTATGGCTACACCTTC. Its translation is CSARAAGSPYGYTF.

This clonotype was counted many times. The chain combines TRBV24-1 with TRBJ2-3, with 7 bases matching TRBD1. Looked up from germline, CDR1 is KGHDR and CDR2 is SFDVKD. Losses at the gene ends were 5 bases for V and 4 bases for J; bases not matched to a gene: 11. The CDR3 is 16 amino acids. The CDR3 sequence is CATSAGTATDSDTQYF. In DNA, the CDR3 is TGTGCCACCAGTGCAGGGACAGCGACTGACTCAGATACGCAGTATTTT.

A remark on this clonotype: Its ends do not fully match the called genes, so a read error is possible. The genes are TRBV20-1 and TRBJ2-1; TRBD2 aligns across 10 bases. The length of the CDR3 is 16 residues. Germline CDR1 DFQATT, CDR2 SNEGSKA (reference sequence). For the CDR3, the DNA is TGCTGTGCTGGTGGGGTAGGCCTAGCGGGAGACTATGAGCAGTTCTTC. Its protein product is CCAGGVGLAGDYEQFF.

This clonotype was recorded at least ten times. J is TRBJ2-1 and V is TRBV5-1, with 9 bases matching TRBD1. The V and J ends lost 5 bases and 8 bases, in that order; junction bases with no gene match: 8. The CDR3 contains 14 residues. CDR1 and CDR2 (germline): SGHRS, YFSETQ. CDR3 sequence (DNA): TGCGCCAGCAGTTTCATCCGGGACAGGGATGAGCAGTTCTTC. It translates to CASSFIRDRDEQFF.

This clonotype was seen at least ten times. V gene TRBV6-5 combines with J gene TRBJ2-7, with 9 bases identical to TRBD1. The CDR3 consists of 14 residues. CDR1 and CDR2 from the germline V gene are MNHEY and SVGAGI. The junction had 4 bases not matched to a gene; V was cut back by 0 bases and J by 7 bases. The DNA for the CDR3 is TGTGCCAGCAGTTACTCACAGGGGGCGGGAGAGCAGTACTTC. It specifies CASSYSQGAGEQYF.

Remarks on this clonotype: This could be a read error, since a much larger clone is one nucleotide away. No conserved phenylalanine or tryptophan ends this CDR3, so it is likely a read error. The genes are TRBV6-5 and TRBJ2-1; 9 bases line up with TRBD1. The CDR3 has 12 amino acids. CDR1 and CDR2 from the germline V gene are MNHEY and SVGAGI. Trimming removed 6 bases from V and 10 bases from J; junction bases left unmatched: 4. CDR3 nucleotides: TGTGCCAGCAGCCAAACAGGGGGCGAGCAGTTCTAC. Translated: CASSQTGGEQFY.

This clonotype was picked up many times. J is TRBJ2-3 and V is TRBV5-1, with D unresolved. In germline, CDR1 is SGHRS, CDR2 YFSETQ. This CDR3 is 13 amino acids long. V was shortened by 4 bases and J by 2 bases, with 8 bases between the two germline ends. DNA for the CDR3: TGCGCCAGCAGCCTCATCTTCACAGATACGCAGTATTTT. Its translation: CASSLIFTDTQYF. The variable domain in full, completed from reference TRBV5-1 and TRBJ2-3, reads KAGVTQTPRYLIKTRGQQVTLSCSPISGHRSVSWYQQTPGQGLQFLFEYFSETQRNKGNFPGRFSGRQFSNSRSEMNVSTLELGDSALYLCASSLIFTDTQYFGPGTRLTVL.